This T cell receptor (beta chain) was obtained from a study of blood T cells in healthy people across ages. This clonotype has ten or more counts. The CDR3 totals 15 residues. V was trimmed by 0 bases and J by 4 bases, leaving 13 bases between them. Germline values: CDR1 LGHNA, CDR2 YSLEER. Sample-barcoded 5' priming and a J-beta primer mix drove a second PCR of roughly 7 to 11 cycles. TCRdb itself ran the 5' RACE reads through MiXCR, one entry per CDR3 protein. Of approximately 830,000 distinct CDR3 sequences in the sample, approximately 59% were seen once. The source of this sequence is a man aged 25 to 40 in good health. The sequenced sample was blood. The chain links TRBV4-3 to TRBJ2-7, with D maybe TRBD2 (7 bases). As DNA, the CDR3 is TGCGCCAGCAGCCAAGACTGGGGGGGGCGATACGAGCAGTACTTC. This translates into CASSQDWGGRYEQYF.